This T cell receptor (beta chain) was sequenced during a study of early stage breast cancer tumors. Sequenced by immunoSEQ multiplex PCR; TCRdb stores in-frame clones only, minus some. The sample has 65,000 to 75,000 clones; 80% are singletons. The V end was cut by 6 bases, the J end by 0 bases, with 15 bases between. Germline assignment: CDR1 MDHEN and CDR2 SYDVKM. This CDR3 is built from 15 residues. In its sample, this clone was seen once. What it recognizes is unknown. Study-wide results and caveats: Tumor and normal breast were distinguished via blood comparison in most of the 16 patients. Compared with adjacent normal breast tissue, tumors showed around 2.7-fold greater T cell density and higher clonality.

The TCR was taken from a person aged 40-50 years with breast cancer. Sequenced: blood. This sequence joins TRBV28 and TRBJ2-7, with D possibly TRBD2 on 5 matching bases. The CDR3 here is CASSLPGGSSYEQYF. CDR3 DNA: TGTGCCAGCAGCCTCCCGGGTGGGAGCTCCTACGAGCAGTACTTC.